Presented here are 32 T cell receptor beta chains from one specimen sequenced in a study of shared clonotypes between healthy human individuals. Sequencing was performed with immunoSEQ multiplex PCR; in TCRdb, only in-frame clones are kept and a portion is missing. This sample has 600,000 to 700,000 clones, with more than 70% found just once. Sequencing was carried out using memory CD4+ T cells sorted from blood. Subset of the sample: CD45RA-negative fraction. All receptors come from a woman in her thirties in good health.

The rearrangement links TRBV5-1 to TRBJ2-5; 10 positions match TRBD1. The length of the CDR3 is 16 residues. From germline, CDR1 is SGHRS and CDR2 YFSETQ. The junction had 4 bases not matched to a gene; V was cut back by 0 bases and J by 2 bases. CDR3 bases: TGCGCCAGCAGCTTGGCCAAGGGACAGGGGCAAGAGACCCAGTACTTC. The encoded protein is CASSLAKGQGQETQYF.

The chain carries TRBV4-1 and TRBJ2-5, with 9 bases aligning to TRBD2. V lost 1 base and J lost 9; bases outside the gene matches: 12. The CDR3 extends over 16 amino acids. The germline V gene has CDR1 MGHRA and CDR2 YSYEKL. The DNA of the CDR3 is TGCGCCAGCAGCCAAGTGGGACTAGCTATAGGGCTGGCCCAGTACTTC. Amino acid sequence: CASSQVGLAIGLAQYF.

The DNA for the CDR3 is TGTGCCACCAGCAGAGGCCCAGGGGTAACTCAGCCCCAGCATTTT. It encodes CATSRGPGVTQPQHF. The chain uses TRBV15 and TRBJ1-5; D might be TRBD1 (6 bases). Germline CDR1 is LNHNV and CDR2 is YYDKDF (reference sequence). V was pared by 1 base and J by 6 bases, with 13 bases between. The CDR3 has 15 residues.

The chain recombines TRBV28 with TRBJ1-2, with TRBD1 matching 9 bases. The germline V gene encodes CDR1 MDHEN and CDR2 SYDVKM. J was trimmed by 5 bases and V by 5 bases; bases with no gene match: 6. This CDR3 region has 14 residues. CDR3 DNA sequence: TGTGCCAGCAGTCCTGGACAGGGGCCTTATGGCTACACCTTC. It translates to CASSPGQGPYGYTF.

The chain carries TRBV19 and TRBJ2-2; 8 bases are shared with TRBD2. The CDR3 loop spans 19 amino acids. Germline trimming cut 1 base from V and 3 bases from J; bases unmatched to any gene: 13. The germline CDR1 and CDR2 sequences are LNHDA and SQIVND (reference sequence). CDR3 nucleotide sequence: TGTGCCAGTAGTATAGGGAGCAACGGGAGGGCCTTCGACACCGGGGAGCTGTTTTTT. Its translation is CASSIGSNGRAFDTGELFF. Drawing the rest from reference TRBV19 and TRBJ2-2, the complete variable domain is DGGITQSPKYLFRKEGQNVTLSCEQNLNHDAMYWYRQDPGQGLRLIYYSQIVNDFQKGDIAEGYSVSREKKESFPLTVTSAQKNPTAFYLCASSIGSNGRAFDTGELFFGEGSRLTVL.

The CDR3 nucleotides are TGTGCCAGCAACCGGGGACTCGGGCCGCAGTATTTT. Amino acid sequence: CASNRGLGPQYF. The chain combines TRBV11-3 with TRBJ2-3; weak D call: TRBD2 (6 bases). The CDR3 extends over 12 amino acids. Germline V CDR1 and CDR2: SGHNT, YENEEA. The V and J ends lost 7 bases and 10 bases respectively, with 15 bases between them. The complete variable domain, with remaining parts taken from reference TRBV11-3 and TRBJ2-3, reads EAGVVQSPRYKIIEKKQPVAFWCNPISGHNTLYWYLQNLGQGPELLIRYENEEAVDDSQLPKDRFSAERLKGVDSTLKIQPAELGDSAVYLCASNRGLGPQYFGPGTRLTVL.

The chain joins TRBV25-1 to TRBJ2-3, with 11 bases aligning to TRBD2. V was clipped by 3 bases and J by 5 bases; unmatched bases: 10. The CDR3 loop spans 17 amino acids. Per the germline V gene, CDR1 is MGHDK and CDR2 is SYGVNS. The CDR3 loop reads CASSDGTSGSVKDTQYF. CDR3 nucleotides: TGTGCCAGCAGTGACGGCACTAGCGGGAGTGTAAAAGATACGCAGTATTTT.

The V and J genes are TRBV7-3 and TRBJ2-1, with a weak D call TRBD2 (5 bases). Germline CDR1 is SGHTA and CDR2 is FQGTGA. Trimming took off 4 bases at V and 0 bases at J, with 10 bases between the two ends. The CDR3 is made up of 15 amino acids. CDR3 coding DNA: TGTGCCAGCAGCTACCAACGGGACTCCTACAATGAGCAGTTCTTC. Residues: CASSYQRDSYNEQFF. The full variable domain, completed using reference TRBV7-3 and TRBJ2-1, is GAGVSQTPSNKVTEKGKYVELRCDPISGHTALYWYRQSLGQGPEFLIYFQGTGAADDSGLPNDRFFAVRPEGSVSTLKIQRTERGDSAVYLCASSYQRDSYNEQFFGPGTRLTVL.

The rearrangement joins TRBV7-2 to TRBJ2-7; 8 bases fit TRBD2. Germline CDR1 SGHTA, CDR2 FQGNSA. J was trimmed by 3 bases and V by 6 bases; bases with no gene match: 10. The CDR3 is 15 amino acids. CDR3 region: CASSYQAGVLYEQYF. The CDR3 region has the DNA TGTGCCAGCAGTTACCAAGCGGGGGTACTCTACGAGCAGTACTTC. Complete variable domain (other parts from reference TRBV7-2 and TRBJ2-7): GAGVSQSPSNKVTEKGKDVELRCDPISGHTALYWYRQSLGQGLEFLIYFQGNSAPDKSGLPSDRFSAERTGGSVSTLTIQRTQQEDSAVYLCASSYQAGVLYEQYFGPGTRLTVT.

The chain carries TRBV6-6 and TRBJ1-2; 7 nucleotides match TRBD1. The J segment lost 8 bases and the V segment lost 6 bases, leaving 6 bases of the junction unmatched. The germline V gene has CDR1 MNHNY and CDR2 SVGAGI (reference sequence). The CDR3 covers 12 residues. DNA for the CDR3: TGTGCCAGCAGCACTGACAGGGCAGGCTACACCTTC. It encodes CASSTDRAGYTF.

This CDR3 reads CASRSSGRYQETQYF. In DNA, the CDR3 is TGCGCCAGCAGATCTAGCGGGAGGTACCAAGAGACCCAGTACTTC. The V and J genes are TRBV5-1 and TRBJ2-5, with 11 bases lining up with TRBD2. The J segment lost 0 bases and the V segment lost 5 bases, leaving 3 bases of the junction unmatched. CDR1 is SGHRS, CDR2 YFSETQ, per germline. This CDR3 has 15 residues.

This clone has more than one count but fewer than ten. This chain joins TRBV21-1 and TRBJ1-2; the table's D call of TRBD1 was not tested on the DNA. TRBV21-1 is marked as a pseudogene. The CDR3 runs to 15 residues. CDR3 residues: CASSKTVSVLNGYTF. The CDR3 nucleotides read TGTGCCAGCAGCAAAACAGTTTCTGTCTTGAATGGCTACACCTTC.

The table lists this clone with a count of one. This chain connects TRBV28 to TRBJ1-1; D gene unclear. The CDR3 is 17 amino acids. The germline gives CDR1 MDHEN, CDR2 SYDVKM. Trimming took 1 base from V and 1 from J, leaving 16 bases between them. CDR3 region: CASSLSGRLRRNTEAFF. The CDR3 DNA reads TGTGCCAGCAGTTTATCCGGGCGACTACGTCGGAACACTGAAGCTTTCTTT.

V and J are TRBV15 and TRBJ2-6, with 11 bases identical to TRBD1. The CDR3 has 16 amino acids. Germline lookup yields CDR1 LNHNV and CDR2 YYDKDF (reference sequence). The J segment lost 3 bases and the V segment lost 3 bases, leaving 1 base of the junction unmatched. In nucleotides, the CDR3 is TGTGCCACCAGCAGGGACAGGGGGCTTGGGGCCAACGTCCTGACTTTC. It specifies CATSRDRGLGANVLTF.

Only a few counts were recorded for this clone. The chain is built from TRBV4-2 and TRBJ2-3; either TRBD1 or TRBD2 may fit D (6 bases each). The CDR3 contains 16 residues. The germline V and J ends were trimmed by 0 bases and 9 bases, with 19 bases remaining between them. The germline V gene has CDR1 LGHNA and CDR2 YNFKEQ. The CDR3 nucleotides read TGTGCCAGCAGCCAAGAGGGTAGCGGCAAGCAGGGGACGCAGTATTTT. Protein: CASSQEGSGKQGTQYF.

This clone was seen many times. In the same sample, other DNA sequences code for this CDR3. The chain carries TRBV4-1 and TRBJ2-1; D remains unclear. The CDR3 is made up of 16 amino acids. Germline V CDR1 and CDR2: MGHRA, YSYEKL. V gave up 1 base and J gave up 2 bases, with 12 bases separating them. The CDR3 DNA reads as TGCGCCAGCAGCCAAGTTGATTTATTGACCTACAATGAGCAGTTCTTC. Its protein product is CASSQVDLLTYNEQFF.

The chain carries TRBV2 and TRBJ2-7, with D perhaps TRBD1 (5 bases). The CDR3 spans 14 residues. CDR1 and CDR2 (germline): SNHLY, FYNNEI. The V end was cut by 3 bases, the J end by 2 bases, with 11 bases between. DNA of the CDR3: TGTGCCAGCAGTGACAGGGATCGTGCCTACGAGCAGTACTTC. Translating it yields CASSDRDRAYEQYF.

This clone was observed many times. This chain uses TRBV25-1 with TRBJ2-7; D ambiguous. V was shortened by 4 bases and J by 2 bases, with 12 bases between the two germline ends. The CDR3 length is 14 residues. Germline assignment: CDR1 MGHDK and CDR2 SYGVNS. The CDR3 DNA reads TGTGCCAGCAGTGTGACCGGGCCCGCCTACGAGCAGTACTTC. This encodes CASSVTGPAYEQYF.

This chain connects TRBV5-1 to TRBJ1-1, with 7 nucleotides matching TRBD1. V was clipped by 5 bases and J by 4 bases; unmatched bases: 11. Germline V gene lookup returns CDR1 SGHRS and CDR2 YFSETQ. The CDR3 extends over 15 amino acids. The CDR3: CASRLTGAQGTEAFF. In DNA, the CDR3 is TGCGCCAGCAGGCTTACAGGGGCCCAGGGCACTGAAGCTTTCTTT.

This clone was counted at least ten times. J is TRBJ2-3 and V is TRBV2; D is possibly TRBD2 (6 bases). Germline assignment: CDR1 SNHLY and CDR2 FYNNEI. This CDR3 has 10 amino acids. V was pared by 5 bases and J by 14 bases, with 11 bases between. The CDR3 here is CASSSKLAYF. CDR3 bases: TGTGCCAGCAGTAGTAAACTAGCGTATTTT.

This clone was counted only a few times. The chain couples TRBV7-8 to TRBJ2-5, with D uncertain. V shed 0 bases and J shed 5 bases, with 7 bases lying between them. Germline V gene data show CDR1 as SGHVS and CDR2 as FQNEAQ. The CDR3 sequence is 13 residues long. DNA of the CDR3: TGTGCCAGCAGCTTAGCGGTCGTGGAGACCCAGTACTTC. This codes for CASSLAVVETQYF.

J is TRBJ2-1 and V is TRBV28; D tentatively reads TRBD1 or TRBD2 (5 bases each). The CDR3 has 12 amino acids. Deletions cut 10 bases from V and 8 bases from J, with 15 bases between. Germline V gene data show CDR1 as MDHEN and CDR2 as SYDVKM. CDR3 sequence (DNA): TGTGCCACCGGGGCCCAGACCTATGAGCAGTTCTTC. Translation: CATGAQTYEQFF. Based on the CDR3 plus reference TRBV28 and TRBJ2-1, the full variable domain is DVKVTQSSRYLVKRTGEKVFLECVQDMDHENMFWYRQDPGLGLRLIYFSYDVKMKEKGDIPEGYSVSREKKERFSLILESASTNQTSMYLCATGAQTYEQFFGPGTRLTVL.

The chain has TRBV19 and TRBJ1-5; D is unclear. V gave up 3 bases and J gave up 1 base, with 10 bases separating them. The V gene's germline CDR1 is LNHDA and CDR2 SQIVND (reference sequence). This CDR3 region has 15 residues. The CDR3 loop is CASSMGTVSNQPQHF. Here the CDR3 DNA reads TGTGCCAGTAGTATGGGAACAGTCAGCAATCAGCCCCAGCATTTT. Full variable domain (remainder filled in from reference TRBV19 and TRBJ1-5): DGGITQSPKYLFRKEGQNVTLSCEQNLNHDAMYWYRQDPGQGLRLIYYSQIVNDFQKGDIAEGYSVSREKKESFPLTVTSAQKNPTAFYLCASSMGTVSNQPQHFGDGTRLSIL.

This chain joins TRBV7-2 and TRBJ2-7; 8 positions match TRBD2. The germline gives CDR1 SGHTA, CDR2 FQGNSA. This CDR3 has 15 residues. The trim removed 5 bases at V and 1 base at J, leaving 7 bases unmatched. The CDR3 here is CASSNSGELSYEQYF. CDR3 sequence (DNA): TGTGCCAGCAGCAATAGCGGGGAGTTGTCCTACGAGCAGTACTTC.

This clone appeared once. V usage is TRBV20-1 and J usage is TRBJ1-2; 7 bases map to TRBD1. CDR1 DFQATT and CDR2 SNEGSKA come from the germline V gene (reference sequence). The CDR3 covers 11 residues. The V segment lost 8 bases and the J segment 5 bases; nucleotides outside the gene matches: 5. The CDR3 DNA follows: TGCAGTACCGGGACAGCGTATGGCTACACCTTC. Protein: CSTGTAYGYTF.

V and J are TRBV9 and TRBJ2-3; D perhaps matches TRBD2 (6 bases). V lost 0 bases to trimming and J lost 4 bases, with 15 bases between them. Germline CDR1 is SGDLS and CDR2 is YYNGEE. The CDR3 is 16 residues long. The CDR3 region is CASSVGARESSDTQYF. CDR3 DNA: TGTGCCAGCAGCGTAGGAGCCCGGGAGAGCTCAGATACGCAGTATTTT.

The CDR3 bases are TGTGCCAGTCATCTGGGGGGCGTTGGTACCTACAATGAGCAGTTCTTC. Protein sequence: CASHLGGVGTYNEQFF. This chain links TRBV19 with TRBJ2-1; D tentatively reads TRBD1 or TRBD2 (6 bases each). The V gene lost 8 bases and the J gene lost 2 bases, with 19 bases spanning the gap. CDR3 length: 16 residues. Germline assignment: CDR1 LNHDA and CDR2 SQIVND (reference sequence).

The chain has TRBV5-1 and TRBJ2-2, with TRBD2 as a possible D gene (5 bases). Germline CDR1 is SGHRS and CDR2 is YFSETQ. The V and J ends lost 4 bases and 2 bases respectively, with 12 bases between them. The CDR3 length is 15 residues. The DNA for the CDR3 is TGCGCCAGCAGCGGAATGACGGGAAACACCGGGGAGCTGTTTTTT. Residues: CASSGMTGNTGELFF.

In this sample, this clone turned up a few times. This chain links TRBV5-1 with TRBJ1-2; D remains ambiguous. This CDR3 is 15 amino acids long. Germline V CDR1 and CDR2: SGHRS, YFSETQ. Trimming pared 0 bases from V and 8 bases from J, leaving 17 bases between. In nucleotides, the CDR3 is TGCGCCAGCAGCTTGGCCGAGGGAGGAGTAGGAGGCTACACCTTC. This sequence encodes CASSLAEGGVGGYTF.

CDR3 amino acids: CASRQQDSYNEQFF. The CDR3 DNA reads as TGCGCCAGCAGACAGCAAGACTCCTACAATGAGCAGTTCTTC. The chain recombines TRBV5-1 with TRBJ2-1; D is unresolved. Per germline, CDR1 SGHRS and CDR2 YFSETQ. V gave up 5 bases and J gave up 0 bases, with 9 bases separating them. This CDR3 comprises 14 residues. The whole variable domain, remainder taken from reference TRBV5-1 and TRBJ2-1, is KAGVTQTPRYLIKTRGQQVTLSCSPISGHRSVSWYQQTPGQGLQFLFEYFSETQRNKGNFPGRFSGRQFSNSRSEMNVSTLELGDSALYLCASRQQDSYNEQFFGPGTRLTVL.

V and J are TRBV4-1 and TRBJ2-3, with 7 bases lining up with TRBD2. The CDR3 spans 13 residues. V lost 9 bases, J lost 3 bases, and 6 bases stayed unmatched. CDR1 and CDR2 from the germline V gene are MGHRA and YSYEKL. CDR3 residues: CASGGGSTDTQYF. CDR3 nucleotide sequence: TGCGCCAGTGGGGGGGGATCTACAGATACGCAGTATTTT.

J is TRBJ1-5 and V is TRBV6-1; maybe TRBD1 (5 bases). The CDR3 spans 13 residues. Trimming left V 7 bases short and J 4 bases short, with 11 bases between. Germline V lookup: CDR1 MNHNS, CDR2 SASEGT. CDR3 sequence: CASNEPGNQPQHF. CDR3 sequence (DNA): TGTGCCAGCAACGAACCAGGGAATCAGCCCCAGCATTTT.